The 28 T cell receptor beta chains reported below all come from one sample, sequenced in a study of T cells in Graves' hyperthyroidism and ophthalmopathy. The investigators amplified TCR beta CDR3 regions from RNA transcripts. With the HTBI primer set, the TCR CDR3 went through a first round of RT-PCR. TCRdb processed the multiplex PCR reads anew with MiXCR; each CDR3 protein has one entry. The data show approximately 700,000 distinct CDR3 sequences, 45% seen once. What was sequenced was peripheral blood or thyroid tissue (not recorded which). These receptors were collected from an adult man with Graves' disease, either hyperthyroidism or ophthalmopathy (not recorded which).

This clonotype has at least ten counts. The V call is TRBV7-9, the J call TRBJ1-2, with 9 bases matching TRBD1. The length of the CDR3 is 13 residues. Germline V gene lookup returns CDR1 SEHNR and CDR2 FQNEAQ (reference sequence). V lost 5 bases to trimming and J lost 6 bases; unmatched junction nucleotides: 4. The CDR3 DNA sequence: TGTGCCAGCAGCCCTGGGACAGGGCATGGCTACACCTTC. Amino acids: CASSPGTGHGYTF.

In DNA, the CDR3 is TGTGCCACCAGTGACAGAAGCTCTGGAAACACCATATATTTT. This sequence encodes CATSDRSSGNTIYF. The chain combines TRBV24-1 with TRBJ1-3; D not certain. Deletions cut 4 bases from V and 0 bases from J, with 6 bases between. The CDR3 has 14 amino acids. CDR1 and CDR2 (germline): KGHDR, SFDVKD.

Comment on this clonotype: A much bigger clone sits one base away, suggesting this may be a read error. The CDR3 does not close with the conserved phenylalanine or tryptophan, likely indicating a read error. V is TRBV7-9 and J is TRBJ1-1; D gene uncertain. Germline lookup yields CDR1 SEHNR and CDR2 FQNEAQ (reference sequence). Trimming left V 1 base short and J 4 bases short, with 7 bases between. The CDR3 runs to 13 residues. The CDR3 DNA reads as TGTGCCAGCAGCTTAGGATCTAGCACTGAAGCTTTCGTT. This gives the protein CASSLGSSTEAFV.

This clonotype has only a few counts. This chain uses TRBV19 with TRBJ1-6; D uncertain. The germline CDR1 and CDR2 sequences are LNHDA and SQIVND (reference sequence). The CDR3 covers 12 residues. Trimming shortened V by 7 bases and J by 7 bases, and 8 bases separated the two germline ends. CDR3: CASTRANSPLHF. The CDR3 DNA reads as TGTGCCAGTACAAGAGCGAATTCACCCCTCCACTTT.

This clonotype was counted many times. V and J are TRBV2 and TRBJ1-2; D perhaps matches TRBD1 (5 bases). Trimming pared 3 bases from V and 1 base from J, leaving 12 bases between. The CDR3 covers 15 residues. Looked up from germline, CDR1 is SNHLY and CDR2 is FYNNEI. DNA for the CDR3: TGTGCCAGCAGTGAGGGCAGGGTTAATAACTATGGCTACACCTTC. It specifies CASSEGRVNNYGYTF.

A remark on this clonotype: A much larger clone sits a single nucleotide away, making a read error possible. This chain connects TRBV6-1 to TRBJ1-3, with 10 bases aligning to TRBD1. CDR1 and CDR2 from the germline V gene are MNHNS and SASEGT. CDR3 size: 15 residues. The V segment lost 11 bases and the J segment 4 bases; nucleotides outside the gene matches: 11. The CDR3 region has the DNA TGTGCCGCAGCCCCGGGACAGGGGAGAGGAAACACCATATATTTT. This codes for CAAAPGQGRGNTIYF.

The table lists this clonotype with a few counts. CDR3 protein: CASMPGVMNTEAFF. CDR3 coding DNA: TGTGCCAGTATGCCGGGGGTAATGAACACTGAAGCTTTCTTT. The chain employs TRBV19 and TRBJ1-1; possible D gene TRBD1, 5 bases. V lost 7 bases and J 0 bases, leaving 12 bases between the germline ends. Germline CDR1 reads LNHDA; CDR2 reads SQIVND (reference sequence). The CDR3 covers 14 residues.

This clonotype was seen many times. The chain carries TRBV20-1 and TRBJ1-2; D may be TRBD1 (5 bases). V shed 3 bases and J shed 8 bases, with 10 bases lying between them. The CDR3 runs to 11 residues. Germline CDR1 DFQATT, CDR2 SNEGSKA (reference sequence). CDR3: CSASGQGGYTF. As DNA, the CDR3 is TGCAGTGCTAGCGGACAAGGCGGCTACACCTTC.

This clonotype was counted between two and nine times. Here the CDR3 reads CASSLDSRGPNYGYTF. DNA for the CDR3: TGTGCCAGCAGCTTAGACTCCCGGGGGCCTAACTATGGCTACACCTTC. The chain employs TRBV13 and TRBJ1-2; possible D gene TRBD1, 6 bases. V was trimmed by 1 base and J by 0 bases, leaving 12 bases between them. The CDR3 covers 16 residues. CDR1 PRHDT and CDR2 FYEKMQ come from the germline V gene (reference sequence).

In this sample, this clonotype turned up many times. V usage is TRBV2 and J usage is TRBJ1-1; possibly TRBD1 for D (5 bases). The CDR3 is made up of 16 amino acids. Germline CDR1 reads SNHLY; CDR2 reads FYNNEI. The germline V and J ends were trimmed by 3 bases and 0 bases, with 14 bases remaining between them. CDR3 sequence (DNA): TGTGCCAGCAGTGATGTCAGGGTAACGATGAACACTGAAGCTTTCTTT. It encodes CASSDVRVTMNTEAFF.

The sample holds a few counts of this clonotype. This chain joins TRBV7-8 and TRBJ1-3; a weak D match, TRBD1 (6 bases). The CDR3 runs 16 residues. The ends were cut back, 6 bases at V and 1 base at J, with 16 bases in the middle. Germline-derived CDR1 and CDR2 are SGHVS and FQNEAQ. DNA for the CDR3: TGTGCCAGCAGTTCAGCCGACAGGCCTTCTGGAAACACCATATATTTT. It specifies CASSSADRPSGNTIYF.

This clonotype appeared many times. The chain has TRBV19 and TRBJ2-5; D ambiguous. V dropped 8 bases and J dropped 4 bases, with 8 bases sitting between them. The CDR3 covers 11 residues. The germline V gene has CDR1 LNHDA and CDR2 SQIVND (reference sequence). CDR3 amino acids: CASGEGETQYF. CDR3 coding DNA: TGTGCCAGTGGGGAAGGAGAGACCCAGTACTTC.

Ten or more counts support this clonotype. The genes are TRBV6-6 and TRBJ2-7; D ambiguous. CDR1 is MNHNY and CDR2 is SVGAGI in the germline V gene (reference sequence). There are 11 residues in the CDR3. V was shortened by 4 bases and J by 5 bases, with 6 bases between the two germline ends. CDR3 nucleotides: TGTGCCAGCAGTTCCATTGACGAGCAGTACTTC. Translated, it gives CASSSIDEQYF.

At least ten counts were recorded for this clonotype. This chain joins TRBV29-1 and TRBJ1-1; tentatively, D is TRBD1 (5 bases). This CDR3 region has 14 residues. Trimming shortened V by 5 bases and J by 1 base, and 14 bases separated the two germline ends. Germline loops: CDR1 SQVTM, CDR2 ANQGSEA. The CDR3 nucleotides read TGCAGCGTTAGGCGGGACTTACAGAACACTGAAGCTTTCTTT. Its protein is CSVRRDLQNTEAFF. Based on the CDR3 plus reference TRBV29-1 and TRBJ1-1, the full variable domain is SAVISQKPSRDICQRGTSLTIQCQVDSQVTMMFWYRQQPGQSLTLIATANQGSEATYESGFVIDKFPISRPNLTFSTLTVSNMSPEDSSIYLCSVRRDLQNTEAFFGQGTRLTVV.

V is TRBV12-3 or TRBV12-4 and J is TRBJ2-7; 8 bases agree with TRBD1. This CDR3 comprises 14 residues. The junction had 5 bases not matched to a gene; V was cut back by 7 bases and J by 0 bases. The CDR3 sequence is CASTLDRASYEQYF. The CDR3 DNA reads as TGTGCCAGCACCCTGGACAGGGCCTCCTACGAGCAGTACTTC.

This sequence joins TRBV5-5 and TRBJ2-7, with a weak D call TRBD1 (5 bases). V was trimmed by 0 bases and J by 3 bases, leaving 16 bases between them. Germline V CDR1 and CDR2: SGHKS, YYEKEE (reference sequence). The CDR3 totals 16 residues. The CDR3 spells CASSLAVRAWDYEQYF. Written as DNA, the CDR3 is TGTGCCAGCAGCTTGGCCGTCAGGGCCTGGGACTACGAGCAGTACTTC. Drawing the rest from reference TRBV5-5 and TRBJ2-7, the complete variable domain is DAGVTQSPTHLIKTRGQQVTLRCSPISGHKSVSWYQQVLGQGPQFIFQYYEKEERGRGNFPDRFSARQFPNYSSELNVNALLLGDSALYLCASSLAVRAWDYEQYFGPGTRLTVT.

The chain is built from TRBV20-1 and TRBJ1-2; 8 positions agree with TRBD1. Per germline, CDR1 DFQATT and CDR2 SNEGSKA (reference sequence). The CDR3 consists of 13 residues. The V segment lost 6 bases and the J segment 4 bases; nucleotides outside the gene matches: 7. The CDR3: CSAPDREGYGYTF. In DNA form, the CDR3 reads TGCAGTGCCCCGGACAGGGAAGGCTATGGCTACACCTTC.

This clonotype showed up just once. The V and J genes are TRBV7-9 and TRBJ2-1; D may correspond to TRBD1 or TRBD2 (5 bases each). Trimming stripped 6 bases from V and 1 base from J, with 13 bases between. CDR3 length: 15 amino acids. The germline gives CDR1 SEHNR, CDR2 FQNEAQ (reference sequence). Here the CDR3 DNA reads TGTGCCAGCAGGAAACTAGGGGTATCCTACAATGAGCAGTTCTTC. Translation: CASRKLGVSYNEQFF. The variable domain in full, with the rest retrieved from reference TRBV7-9 and TRBJ2-1, is DTGVSQNPRHKITKRGQNVTFRCDPISEHNRLYWYRQTLGQGPEFLTYFQNEAQLEKSRLLSDRFSAERPKGSFSTLEIQRTEQGDSAMYLCASRKLGVSYNEQFFGPGTRLTVL.

This clonotype was detected many times. The gene calls are TRBV20-1 and TRBJ1-5, with 8 bases identical to TRBD1. CDR3 length: 14 residues. Germline V gene lookup returns CDR1 DFQATT and CDR2 SNEGSKA (reference sequence). The J segment lost 4 bases and the V segment lost 2 bases, leaving 4 bases of the junction unmatched. For the CDR3, the DNA is TGCAGTGCTAGACAACAGGGGGAAAATCAGCCCCAGCATTTT. Protein: CSARQQGENQPQHF.

A note on this clonotype: This may stem from a read error, because a much larger clone lies one nucleotide away. This rearrangement joins TRBV7-9 to TRBJ1-2; D ambiguous. CDR3 length equals 13 residues. The V gene's germline CDR1 is SEHNR and CDR2 FQNEAQ (reference sequence). Trimming took off 5 bases at V and 3 bases at J, with 10 bases between the two ends. The CDR3 bases are TGTGCCAGCAGCCGCGACGGCTACTATGGCTACACCTTC. Encoded protein: CASSRDGYYGYTF.

The chain recombines TRBV25-1 with TRBJ1-2; perhaps TRBD1 as D (6 bases). CDR1 is MGHDK, CDR2 SYGVNS, per germline. CDR3 length: 12 residues. In DNA, the CDR3 is TGTGCTAGACAGGCCACTAACTATGGCTACACCTTC. It codes for CARQATNYGYTF.

This clonotype was detected only a few times. CDR3 amino acids: CSVIEDTEAFF. Written as DNA, the CDR3 is TGCAGTGTCATCGAGGACACTGAAGCTTTCTTT. This chain uses TRBV20-1 with TRBJ1-1; D remains ambiguous. Germline CDR1 reads DFQATT; CDR2 reads SNEGSKA (reference sequence). The CDR3 contains 11 residues. V lost 7 bases to trimming and J lost 3 bases, with 9 bases between them.

This clonotype appeared many times. The chain is built from TRBV2 and TRBJ1-1; D may be TRBD1 (6 bases). The CDR3 length is 14 residues. Germline loops: CDR1 SNHLY, CDR2 FYNNEI. Trimming took 4 bases from V and 7 from J, leaving 16 bases between them. The CDR3 coding sequence is TGTGCCAGCAGTGTGACTCAGGGGAAGGGTGAAGCTTTCTTT. This encodes CASSVTQGKGEAFF.

V and J are TRBV2 and TRBJ2-7, with TRBD2 matching 15 bases. The V gene end was trimmed by 4 bases and the J gene end by 6 bases; junction bases not matched to a gene: 4. The germline V gene has CDR1 SNHLY and CDR2 FYNNEI. This CDR3 is built from 15 residues. The CDR3 DNA reads TGTGCCAGCAGTGGGACTAGCGGGAGGGCGGGCGAGCAGTACTTC. Its protein is CASSGTSGRAGEQYF.

The chain joins TRBV7-8 to TRBJ1-6; tentative D call: TRBD1 (5 bases). With 2 bases removed from V and 7 bases from J, the gap between germline ends came to 15 bases. This CDR3 region has 16 residues. From germline, CDR1 is SGHVS and CDR2 FQNEAQ. This CDR3 reads CASSLKRQLLNSPLHF. CDR3 DNA sequence: TGTGCCAGCAGCTTAAAGCGACAGCTATTGAATTCACCCCTCCACTTT.

This chain joins TRBV15 and TRBJ1-5; 8 bases fit TRBD1. The germline V gene encodes CDR1 LNHNV and CDR2 YYDKDF (reference sequence). V shed 3 bases, J shed 5 bases, and the junction held 9 bases outside the gene matches. CDR3 length: 16 amino acids. For the CDR3, the DNA is TGTGCCACCAGCAGTCGACAGGCAGGGGGCGATCAGCCCCAGCATTTT. Protein sequence: CATSSRQAGGDQPQHF.

The CDR3 sequence: CASSPGQVINQPQHF. The CDR3 DNA sequence: TGTGCCAGCAGCCCGGGACAGGTAATCAATCAGCCCCAGCATTTT. V gene TRBV7-2 combines with J gene TRBJ1-5; TRBD1 matches 8 bases. This CDR3 spans 15 amino acids. Per the germline V gene, CDR1 is SGHTA and CDR2 is FQGNSA. Unmatched junction bases numbered 6, after V lost 5 bases and J lost 3 bases.

The V gene is TRBV20-1, the J gene TRBJ2-5; TRBD1 matches at 7 bases. V lost 2 bases and J lost 10; bases outside the gene matches: 13. Germline values: CDR1 DFQATT, CDR2 SNEGSKA (reference sequence). The CDR3 runs to 14 residues. The CDR3 protein is CSARPHIDRDIQYF. CDR3 sequence (DNA): TGCAGTGCTAGACCCCACATCGACAGGGACATCCAGTACTTC.